This T cell receptor beta chain was sequenced in a study of cytomegalovirus exposure and HLA in healthy donors. Concerning this clone: Its antigen is as yet unknown.

Germline assignment: CDR1 SNHLY and CDR2 FYNNEI. The CDR3 is 14 residues long. Germline trimming cut 8 bases from V and 5 bases from J; bases unmatched to any gene: 5. PCR used 60 Vbeta primers and 13 Jbeta primers. TCRdb's copy holds only in-frame clones and misses some; the assay was immunoSEQ multiplex PCR. The table records 140,000 to 150,000 clones, approximately 81% of them present only once. Points from the study as a whole: When presence/absence was analysed, sequencing depth was taken to be roughly uniform across donors.

The V gene is TRBV2, the J gene TRBJ2-2; 10 bases are a match to TRBD1. The sequencing sample was made of PBMCs. This TCR came from a boy younger than 10 in good health and CMV-seronegative. CDR3 residues: CASAGTGVTGELFF. The CDR3 region has the DNA TGTGCCAGCGCCGGGACAGGGGTGACCGGGGAGCTGTTTTTT.